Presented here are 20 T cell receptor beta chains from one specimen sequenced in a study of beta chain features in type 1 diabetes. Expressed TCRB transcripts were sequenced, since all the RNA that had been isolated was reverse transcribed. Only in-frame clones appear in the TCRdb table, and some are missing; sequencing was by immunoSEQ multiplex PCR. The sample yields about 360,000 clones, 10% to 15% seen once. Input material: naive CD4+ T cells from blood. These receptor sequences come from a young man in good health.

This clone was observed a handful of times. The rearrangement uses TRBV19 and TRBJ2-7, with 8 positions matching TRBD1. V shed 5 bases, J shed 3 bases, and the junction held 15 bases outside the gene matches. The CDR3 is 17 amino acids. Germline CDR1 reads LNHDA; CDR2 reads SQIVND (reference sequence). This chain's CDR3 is CASSATGATVGGYEQYF. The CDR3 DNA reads TGTGCCAGTAGTGCGACAGGGGCGACGGTAGGTGGCTACGAGCAGTACTTC.

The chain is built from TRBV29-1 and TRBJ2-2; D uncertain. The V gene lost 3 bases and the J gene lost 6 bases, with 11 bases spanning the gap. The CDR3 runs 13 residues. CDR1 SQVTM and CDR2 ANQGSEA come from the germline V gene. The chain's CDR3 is CSVEYRAPGELFF. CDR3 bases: TGCAGCGTTGAGTACCGTGCGCCCGGGGAGCTGTTTTTT.

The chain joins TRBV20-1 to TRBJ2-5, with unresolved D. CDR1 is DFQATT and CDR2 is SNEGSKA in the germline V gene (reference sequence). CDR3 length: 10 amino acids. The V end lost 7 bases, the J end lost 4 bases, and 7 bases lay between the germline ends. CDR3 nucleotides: TGCAGTGTCGGTTTAGAGACCCAGTACTTC. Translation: CSVGLETQYF.

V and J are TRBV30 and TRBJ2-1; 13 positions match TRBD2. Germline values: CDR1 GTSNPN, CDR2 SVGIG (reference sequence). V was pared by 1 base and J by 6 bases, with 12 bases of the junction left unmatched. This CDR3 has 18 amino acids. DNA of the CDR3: TGTGCCTGGAGTGGAGGACTAGCGGGAGTTCTCAGTCTCAATGAGCAGTTCTTC. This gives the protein CAWSGGLAGVLSLNEQFF.

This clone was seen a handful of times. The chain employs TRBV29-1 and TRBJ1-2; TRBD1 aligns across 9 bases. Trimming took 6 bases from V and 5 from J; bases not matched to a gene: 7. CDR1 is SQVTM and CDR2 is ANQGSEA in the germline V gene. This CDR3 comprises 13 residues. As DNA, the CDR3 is TGCAGCGTCCGCACCGGGACAGGGTATGGCTACACCTTC. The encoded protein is CSVRTGTGYGYTF.

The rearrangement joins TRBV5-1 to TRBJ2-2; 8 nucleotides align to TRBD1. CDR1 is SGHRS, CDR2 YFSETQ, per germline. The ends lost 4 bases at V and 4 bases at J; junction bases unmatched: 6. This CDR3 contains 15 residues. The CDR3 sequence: CASSPTGTGTGELFF. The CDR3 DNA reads TGCGCCAGCAGCCCGACCGGGACAGGCACCGGGGAGCTGTTTTTT.

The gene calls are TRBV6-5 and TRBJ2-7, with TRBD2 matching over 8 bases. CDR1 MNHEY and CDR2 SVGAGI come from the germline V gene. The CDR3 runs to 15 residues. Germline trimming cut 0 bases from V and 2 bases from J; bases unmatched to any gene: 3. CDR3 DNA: TGTGCCAGCAGTTACTCGGCGGGACTAGCCTACGAGCAGTACTTC. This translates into CASSYSAGLAYEQYF.

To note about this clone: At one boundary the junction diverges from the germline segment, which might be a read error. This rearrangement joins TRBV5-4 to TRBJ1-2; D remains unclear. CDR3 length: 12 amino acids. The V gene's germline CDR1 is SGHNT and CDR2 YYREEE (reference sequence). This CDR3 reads CASSQEAGGYTF. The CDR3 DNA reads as TGCGCCAGCAGCCAAGAGGCGGGCGGCTACACCTTC.

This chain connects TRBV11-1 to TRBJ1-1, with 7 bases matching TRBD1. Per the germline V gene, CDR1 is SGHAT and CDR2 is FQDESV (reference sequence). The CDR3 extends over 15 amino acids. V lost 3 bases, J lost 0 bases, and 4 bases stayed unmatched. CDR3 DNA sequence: TGTGCCAGCAGCTTGGGGACAGCTATGAACACTGAAGCTTTCTTT. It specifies CASSLGTAMNTEAFF.

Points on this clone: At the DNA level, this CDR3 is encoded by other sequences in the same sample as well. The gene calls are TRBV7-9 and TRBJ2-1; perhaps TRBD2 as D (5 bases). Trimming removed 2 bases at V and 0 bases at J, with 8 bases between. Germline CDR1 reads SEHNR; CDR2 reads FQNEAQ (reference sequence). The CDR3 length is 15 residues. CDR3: CASSLTGSSYNEQFF. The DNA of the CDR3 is TGTGCCAGCAGCTTAACGGGGAGCTCCTACAATGAGCAGTTCTTC.

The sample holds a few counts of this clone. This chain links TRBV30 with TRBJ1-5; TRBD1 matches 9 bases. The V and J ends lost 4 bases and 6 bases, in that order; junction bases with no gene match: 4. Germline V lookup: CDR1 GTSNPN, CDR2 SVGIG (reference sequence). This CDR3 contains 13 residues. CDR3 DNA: TGTGCCTGGAACAGGGGGCCGAGTCAGCCCCAGCATTTT. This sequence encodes CAWNRGPSQPQHF.

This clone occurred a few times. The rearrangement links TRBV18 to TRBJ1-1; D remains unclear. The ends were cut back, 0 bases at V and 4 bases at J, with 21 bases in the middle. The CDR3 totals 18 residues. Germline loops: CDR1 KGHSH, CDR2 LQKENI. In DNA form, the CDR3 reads TGTGCCAGCTCACCACCTAACGCTTACAGCAATCCGAGCACTGAAGCTTTCTTT. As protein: CASSPPNAYSNPSTEAFF.

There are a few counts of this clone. The CDR3 DNA follows: TGTGCCTGGACTAACCAGGTATTCTCCTACGAGCAGTACTTC. This encodes CAWTNQVFSYEQYF. V and J are TRBV30 and TRBJ2-7; no definite D call. V was pared by 4 bases and J by 0 bases, with 13 bases between. CDR3 size: 14 residues. Germline V gene lookup returns CDR1 GTSNPN and CDR2 SVGIG (reference sequence).

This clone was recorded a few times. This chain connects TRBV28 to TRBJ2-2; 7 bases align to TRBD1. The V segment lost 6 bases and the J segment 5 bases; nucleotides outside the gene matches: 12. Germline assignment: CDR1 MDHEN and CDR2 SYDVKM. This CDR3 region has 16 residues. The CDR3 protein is CASSAPDREWTGELFF. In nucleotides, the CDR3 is TGTGCCAGCAGCGCGCCTGACAGGGAGTGGACCGGGGAGCTGTTTTTT.

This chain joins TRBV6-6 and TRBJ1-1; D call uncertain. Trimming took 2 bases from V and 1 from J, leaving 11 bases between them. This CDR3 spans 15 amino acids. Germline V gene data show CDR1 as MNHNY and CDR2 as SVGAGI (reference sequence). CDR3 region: CASSYQTGSNTEAFF. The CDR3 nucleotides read TGTGCCAGCAGTTACCAGACCGGGTCGAACACTGAAGCTTTCTTT.

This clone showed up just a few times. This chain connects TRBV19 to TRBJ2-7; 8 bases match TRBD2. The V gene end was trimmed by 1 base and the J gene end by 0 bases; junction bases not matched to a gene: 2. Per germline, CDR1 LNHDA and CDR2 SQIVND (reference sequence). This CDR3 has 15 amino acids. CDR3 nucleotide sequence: TGTGCCAGTAGTATAGTAGCGGGACTCTCCTACGAGCAGTACTTC. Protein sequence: CASSIVAGLSYEQYF.

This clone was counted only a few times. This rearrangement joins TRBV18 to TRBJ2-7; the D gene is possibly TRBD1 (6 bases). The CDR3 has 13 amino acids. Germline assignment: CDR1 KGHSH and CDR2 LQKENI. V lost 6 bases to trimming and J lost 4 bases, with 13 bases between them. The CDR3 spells CASSPGQTYEQYF. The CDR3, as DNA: TGTGCCAGCTCCCCGGGACAAACTTACGAGCAGTACTTC. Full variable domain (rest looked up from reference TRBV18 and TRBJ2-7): NAGVMQNPRHLVRRRGQEARLRCSPMKGHSHVYWYRQLPEEGLKFMVYLQKENIIDESGMPKERFSAEFPKEGPSILRIQQVVRGDSAAYFCASSPGQTYEQYFGPGTRLTVT.

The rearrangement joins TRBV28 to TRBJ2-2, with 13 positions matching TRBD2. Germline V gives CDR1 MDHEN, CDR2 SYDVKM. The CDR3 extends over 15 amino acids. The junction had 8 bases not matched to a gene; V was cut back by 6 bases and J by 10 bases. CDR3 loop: CASSTFTSGGVELFF. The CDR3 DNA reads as TGTGCCAGCAGCACCTTCACTAGCGGGGGGGTGGAGCTGTTTTTT.

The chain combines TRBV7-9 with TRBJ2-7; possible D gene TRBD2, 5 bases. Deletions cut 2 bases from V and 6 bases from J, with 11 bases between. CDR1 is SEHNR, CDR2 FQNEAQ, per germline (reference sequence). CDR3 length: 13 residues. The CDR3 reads CASSLTLASEQYF. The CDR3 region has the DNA TGTGCCAGCAGCTTAACCCTAGCATCCGAGCAGTACTTC.

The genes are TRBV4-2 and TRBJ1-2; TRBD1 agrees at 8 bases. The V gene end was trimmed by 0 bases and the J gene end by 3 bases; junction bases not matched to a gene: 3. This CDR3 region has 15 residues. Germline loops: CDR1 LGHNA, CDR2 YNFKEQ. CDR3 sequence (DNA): TGTGCCAGCAGCCAAGATCAGGGGGCCTACTATGGCTACACCTTC. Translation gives CASSQDQGAYYGYTF.